The clone carrying this T cell receptor beta chain was picked up a small number of times. V lost 4 bases to trimming and J lost 4 bases; unmatched junction nucleotides: 6. The germline V gene has CDR1 SGHRS and CDR2 YFSETQ. This CDR3 spans 15 amino acids. The data were obtained in a study of naive and memory T cell subsets. Two oligonucleotides, mixed equimolar, formed the beta constant-region primer covering TRBC1 and TRBC2. TCRdb reprocessed the UMI-ligation and nested PCR reads with MiXCR, giving one entry per CDR3 protein. The table records around 160,000 distinct CDR3 sequences, about 15% of them present only once.

The TCR comes from a human donor in good health. V is TRBV5-1 and J is TRBJ2-1; 9 bases align to TRBD1. Source material: naive CD4+ T cells from blood. The CDR3 sequence: CASSTTGGQYNEQFF. In nucleotides, the CDR3 is TGCGCCAGCAGCACTACAGGGGGCCAGTACAATGAGCAGTTCTTC. The full variable domain, with the rest looked up from reference TRBV5-1 and TRBJ2-1, is KAGVTQTPRYLIKTRGQQVTLSCSPISGHRSVSWYQQTPGQGLQFLFEYFSETQRNKGNFPGRFSGRQFSNSRSEMNVSTLELGDSALYLCASSTTGGQYNEQFFGPGTRLTVL.